The entry that follows covers one TCR beta chain sequence. The source of the sample is a study of blood T cell repertoires in COVID-19. Whole-study context: Donors in the United States, Italy and Spain gave samples during acute or convalescent COVID-19. PBMCs, B-cell-depleted T cells, or T cells provided the cDNA or gDNA that made up the material.

Study processing details: Nucleated cell counts were estimated from reference gene primer amplification. Profiled with immunoSEQ multiplex PCR; TCRdb holds only in-frame clones, not every one. For V, J and clone size, that table is used; D and trimming come from the DNA. The table includes over 300,000 clones, around 87% detected once. This sequence originates from a man in his late teens or twenties with active or convalescent COVID-19. The specimen was peripheral blood.

CDR3 nucleotides: TGTGCCAGTAGTCCGTGGGCCCAGGGACAGGGTTATGGCTACACCTTC. It translates to CASSPWAQGQGYGYTF. This chain uses TRBV19 with TRBJ1-2; TRBD1 matches 9 bases. Per germline, CDR1 LNHDA and CDR2 SQIVND (reference sequence). The CDR3 runs to 16 residues. The trim removed 5 bases at V and 5 bases at J, leaving 12 bases unmatched.